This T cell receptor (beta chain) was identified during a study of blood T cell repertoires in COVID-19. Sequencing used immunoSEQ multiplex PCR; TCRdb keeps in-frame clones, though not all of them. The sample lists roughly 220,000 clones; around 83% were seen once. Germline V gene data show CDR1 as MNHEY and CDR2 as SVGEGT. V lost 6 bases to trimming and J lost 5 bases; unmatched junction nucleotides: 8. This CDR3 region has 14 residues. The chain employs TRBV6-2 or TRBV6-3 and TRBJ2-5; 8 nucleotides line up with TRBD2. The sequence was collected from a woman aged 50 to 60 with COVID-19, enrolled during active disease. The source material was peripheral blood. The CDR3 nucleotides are TGTGCCAGCAGCAAGGCGGGGGGCCTGGAGACCCAGTACTTC. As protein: CASSKAGGLETQYF.